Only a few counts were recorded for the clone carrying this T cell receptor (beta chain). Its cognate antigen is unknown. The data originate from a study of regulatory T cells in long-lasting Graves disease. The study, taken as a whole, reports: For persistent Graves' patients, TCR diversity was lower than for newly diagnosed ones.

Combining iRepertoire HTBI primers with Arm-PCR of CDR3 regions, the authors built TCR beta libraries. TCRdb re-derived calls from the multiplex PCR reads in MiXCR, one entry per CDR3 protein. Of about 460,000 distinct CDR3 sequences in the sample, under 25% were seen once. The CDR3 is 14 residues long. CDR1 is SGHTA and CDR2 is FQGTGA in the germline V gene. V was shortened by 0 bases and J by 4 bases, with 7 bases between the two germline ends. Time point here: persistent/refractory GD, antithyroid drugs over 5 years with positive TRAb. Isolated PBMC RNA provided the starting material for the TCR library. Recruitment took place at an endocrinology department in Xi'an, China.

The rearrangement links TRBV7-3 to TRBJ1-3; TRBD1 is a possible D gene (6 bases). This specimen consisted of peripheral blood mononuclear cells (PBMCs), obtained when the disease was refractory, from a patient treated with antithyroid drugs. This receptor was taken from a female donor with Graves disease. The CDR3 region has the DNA TGTGCCAGCAGCTTAACCGGGGGCGGAAACACCATATATTTT. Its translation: CASSLTGGGNTIYF.